The 16 T cell receptor beta chains given below trace back to one sample, sequenced in a study of blood T cell repertoires in COVID-19. Clones were sequenced by immunoSEQ multiplex PCR, and TCRdb holds only the in-frame ones, with some missing. This sample has 100,000 to 120,000 clones, with 80% to 90% found just once. Sequences were obtained from peripheral blood. All receptors derive from a woman aged 45-65 years with acute or convalescent COVID-19.

The chain combines TRBV6-1 with TRBJ2-1, with D perhaps TRBD1 (6 bases). The CDR3 length is 14 residues. Per the germline V gene, CDR1 is MNHNS and CDR2 is SASEGT. The V and J ends lost 2 bases and 9 bases respectively, with 14 bases between them. CDR3 residues: CASSEPWTDGEQFF. The CDR3, as DNA: TGTGCCAGCAGTGAACCGTGGACAGACGGTGAGCAGTTCTTC.

The chain links TRBV7-2 to TRBJ1-2; 8 bases agree with TRBD1. The CDR3 consists of 13 residues. The germline gives CDR1 SGHTA, CDR2 FQGNSA. V was clipped by 5 bases and J by 4 bases; unmatched bases: 3. CDR3 protein: CASSPGQGYGYTF. CDR3 nucleotide sequence: TGTGCCAGCAGCCCCGGACAGGGCTATGGCTACACCTTC.

The CDR3 protein is CASRHAGQGLYEQYF. Here the CDR3 DNA reads TGTGCCAGCAGACACGCGGGACAGGGGCTCTACGAGCAGTACTTC. The chain has TRBV27 and TRBJ2-7, with 10 nucleotides matching TRBD1. Germline V gene data show CDR1 as MNHEY and CDR2 as SMNVEV (reference sequence). This CDR3 is built from 15 residues. The V segment lost 6 bases and the J segment 3 bases; nucleotides outside the gene matches: 8.

This clone was observed once. This CDR3 reads CASSATGAPPVEAFF. The CDR3 bases are TGTGCCAGCAGCGCGACAGGGGCCCCGCCTGTTGAAGCTTTCTTT. This rearrangement joins TRBV9 to TRBJ1-1; 8 bases are a match to TRBD1. This CDR3 has 15 residues. Germline loops: CDR1 SGDLS, CDR2 YYNGEE. The J segment lost 7 bases and the V segment lost 3 bases, leaving 11 bases of the junction unmatched.

The chain uses TRBV9 and TRBJ2-3, with 10 bases matching TRBD2. CDR3 length: 15 residues. V lost 6 bases and J lost 2; bases outside the gene matches: 6. CDR1 and CDR2 (germline): SGDLS, YYNGEE. The CDR3 region has the DNA TGTGCCAGCACCCAGCGGGGGGGTATCACAGATACGCAGTATTTT. Protein: CASTQRGGITDTQYF.

The sample holds a few counts of this clone. V and J are TRBV20-1 and TRBJ2-1; 8 bases are a match to TRBD2. The J segment lost 4 bases and the V segment lost 3 bases, leaving 5 bases of the junction unmatched. This CDR3 has 14 amino acids. Germline V gene sequence: CDR1 DFQATT, CDR2 SNEGSKA (reference sequence). Here the CDR3 DNA reads TGCAGTGCTAGTGTTAGCGGGAAGTACAATGAGCAGTTCTTC. This codes for CSASVSGKYNEQFF.

The chain uses TRBV2 and TRBJ2-2; tentatively, D is TRBD1 (5 bases). The V end lost 4 bases, the J end lost 5 bases, and 8 bases lay between the germline ends. CDR3 length: 13 amino acids. CDR1 and CDR2 (germline): SNHLY, FYNNEI. CDR3 sequence: CASSGGATGELFF. CDR3 bases: TGTGCCAGCAGTGGGGGCGCGACCGGGGAGCTGTTTTTT.

The chain combines TRBV4-1 with TRBJ1-1, with D uncertain. This CDR3 spans 11 amino acids. Germline V gene data show CDR1 as MGHRA and CDR2 as YSYEKL. The germline V and J ends were trimmed by 1 base and 7 bases, with 4 bases remaining between them. Written as DNA, the CDR3 is TGCGCCAGCAGCCAAGCAGGTGAAGCTTTCTTT. Translating gives CASSQAGEAFF.

J is TRBJ2-2 and V is TRBV11-2; D is uncertain. The CDR3 contains 12 residues. The germline CDR1 and CDR2 sequences are SGHAT and FQNNGV. Trimming pared 6 bases from V and 6 bases from J, leaving 8 bases between. CDR3 DNA: TGTGCCAGCAGGTTTTGGCCCGGGGAGCTGTTTTTT. Translation: CASRFWPGELFF.

The chain combines TRBV9 with TRBJ1-1; D may be TRBD1 (6 bases). V lost 0 bases to trimming and J lost 5 bases, with 8 bases between them. CDR3 length: 13 amino acids. Germline CDR1 reads SGDLS; CDR2 reads YYNGEE. The CDR3 loop is CASSVDRETEAFF. The CDR3 DNA is TGTGCCAGCAGCGTAGACAGGGAAACTGAAGCTTTCTTT.

This clone was seen once. The chain employs TRBV4-1 and TRBJ2-2, with 9 bases matching TRBD1. The CDR3 totals 18 residues. After removal of 2 bases from V and 6 bases from J, the junction contained 13 bases not matched to a gene. Germline CDR1 MGHRA, CDR2 YSYEKL. CDR3 sequence (DNA): TGCGCCAGCAGCCAATTGGGGAGGGGACAGGGTAGATCCGGGGAGCTGTTTTTT. It is translated as CASSQLGRGQGRSGELFF.

The rearrangement links TRBV7-6 to TRBJ1-4; possible D gene TRBD1, 5 bases. The germline V gene has CDR1 SGHVS and CDR2 FNYEAQ. The V end lost 1 base, the J end lost 10 bases, and 16 bases lay between the germline ends. This CDR3 is built from 15 residues. The CDR3 DNA reads TGTGCCAGCAGCTTAGGAGCAGGGCGCGTGGGAAAACTGTTTTTT. Translating it yields CASSLGAGRVGKLFF.

The chain uses TRBV21-1 and TRBJ2-7; the table's D call of TRBD1 was not tested on the DNA. TRBV21-1 is termed a pseudogene. The CDR3 runs to 16 residues. This CDR3 reads CASSKIERTGGYEQYF. CDR3 bases: TGTGCCAGCAGCAAAATAGAAAGGACAGGGGGGTACGAGCAGTACTTC.

This chain connects TRBV28 to TRBJ1-3; D perhaps matches TRBD1 (6 bases). V was pared by 5 bases and J by 0 bases, with 11 bases between. The CDR3 covers 15 residues. CDR1 is MDHEN and CDR2 is SYDVKM in the germline V gene. CDR3 nucleotide sequence: TGTGCCAGCAGTCCGGGGGGCCCCTCTGGAAACACCATATATTTT. Encoded protein: CASSPGGPSGNTIYF. Using reference TRBV28 and TRBJ1-3 for the parts outside the CDR3, the full variable domain is DVKVTQSSRYLVKRTGEKVFLECVQDMDHENMFWYRQDPGLGLRLIYFSYDVKMKEKGDIPEGYSVSREKKERFSLILESASTNQTSMYLCASSPGGPSGNTIYFGEGSWLTVV.

The chain carries TRBV7-9 and TRBJ1-1; D gene uncertain. The length of the CDR3 is 12 residues. The V gene lost 1 base and the J gene lost 11 bases, with 11 bases spanning the gap. Germline CDR1 is SEHNR and CDR2 is FQNEAQ (reference sequence). The CDR3 sequence is CASSLGGGWAFF. The CDR3 DNA follows: TGTGCCAGCAGCTTAGGAGGAGGGTGGGCTTTCTTT. The variable domain in full, with the rest retrieved from reference TRBV7-9 and TRBJ1-1, is DTGVSQNPRHKITKRGQNVTFRCDPISEHNRLYWYRQTLGQGPEFLTYFQNEAQLEKSRLLSDRFSAERPKGSFSTLEIQRTEQGDSAMYLCASSLGGGWAFFGQGTRLTVV.

The gene calls are TRBV12-3 or TRBV12-4 and TRBJ1-4, with a possible D match to TRBD1 (5 bases). The length of the CDR3 is 13 residues. V was shortened by 3 bases and J by 14 bases, with 16 bases between the two germline ends. The CDR3 reads CASSLGQRRGLFF. The CDR3 bases are TGTGCCAGCAGTTTGGGGCAAAGGAGGGGCCTGTTTTTT.